This entry lists 10 T cell receptor beta chains sequenced from one sample in a study of T cell responses to AZD1222 COVID-19 vaccine. Clones were sequenced by immunoSEQ multiplex PCR, and TCRdb holds only the in-frame ones, with some missing. The table includes approximately 80,000 clones, approximately 86% detected once. Sequences were derived from peripheral blood, sampled on day 0 of AZD1222 vaccination. These receptors were obtained from an adult in good health.

This clone was seen only a few times. This CDR3 reads CASSINTGELFF. In DNA, the CDR3 is TGTGCCAGCAGTATCAACACCGGGGAGCTGTTTTTT. This rearrangement joins TRBV28 to TRBJ2-2; D is undetermined. This CDR3 has 12 amino acids. Germline V gene data show CDR1 as MDHEN and CDR2 as SYDVKM. With 5 bases removed from V and 2 bases from J, the gap between germline ends came to 3 bases.

The CDR3 loop reads CSVENPTDTQYF. CDR3 bases: TGCAGCGTTGAAAACCCGACAGATACGCAGTATTTT. The chain joins TRBV29-1 to TRBJ2-3, with D hard to call. Germline CDR1 reads SQVTM; CDR2 reads ANQGSEA. Trimming took 2 bases from V and 3 from J, leaving 6 bases between them. The CDR3 is 12 residues long.

The chain couples TRBV24-1 to TRBJ2-3; 8 positions match TRBD2. V shed 7 bases and J 0 bases; nucleotides not matched to a gene: 11. This CDR3 region has 17 residues. In germline, CDR1 is KGHDR, CDR2 SFDVKD. The CDR3: CATRGSGVAGSTDTQYF. CDR3 nucleotides: TGTGCCACCAGGGGATCCGGGGTAGCGGGGAGCACAGATACGCAGTATTTT.

The chain employs TRBV13 and TRBJ2-5; D is ambiguous. This CDR3 is built from 13 residues. Trimming took 6 bases from V and 1 from J, leaving 9 bases between them. Germline CDR1 PRHDT, CDR2 FYEKMQ (reference sequence). The CDR3 spells CASSPRAQETQYF. The CDR3 DNA reads as TGTGCCAGCAGTCCTCGGGCCCAAGAGACCCAGTACTTC.

The chain employs TRBV6-5 and TRBJ2-7, with 7 bases aligning to TRBD2. V lost 6 bases, J lost 0 bases, and 5 bases stayed unmatched. The CDR3 has 14 amino acids. CDR1 and CDR2 from the germline V gene are MNHEY and SVGAGI. CDR3 DNA sequence: TGTGCCAGCAGCCTCGGGGGGAGCTCCTACGAGCAGTACTTC. Translation: CASSLGGSSYEQYF.

V is TRBV6-6 and J is TRBJ2-7; either TRBD1 or TRBD2 may fit D (5 bases each). Germline-derived CDR1 and CDR2 are MNHNY and SVGAGI (reference sequence). Trimming took off 5 bases at V and 4 bases at J, with 15 bases between the two ends. The CDR3 runs 14 residues. The CDR3: CASSRLGDRYEQYF. As DNA, the CDR3 is TGTGCCAGCAGTCGATTGGGGGACCGATACGAGCAGTACTTC.

The gene calls are TRBV12-5 and TRBJ2-2, with 8 bases that match TRBD1. CDR1 and CDR2 (germline): LGHNT, FRNRAP. V dropped 0 bases and J dropped 7; count of bases not matched to a gene: 7. The CDR3 contains 16 residues. CDR3 bases: TGTGCTAGTGGTTTGGTAGCTCAGGGGGCTGTCGGGGAGCTGTTTTTT. It translates to CASGLVAQGAVGELFF. Based on the CDR3 plus reference TRBV12-5 and TRBJ2-2, the full variable domain is DARVTQTPRHKVTEMGQEVTMRCQPILGHNTVFWYRQTMMQGLELLAYFRNRAPLDDSGMPKDRFSAEMPDATLATLKIQPSEPRDSAVYFCASGLVAQGAVGELFFGEGSRLTVL.

The rearrangement links TRBV10-3 to TRBJ1-1, with TRBD1 as a possible D gene (6 bases). The CDR3 length is 16 residues. Deletions cut 0 bases from V and 1 base from J, with 12 bases between. Germline CDR1 and CDR2: ENHRY and SYGVKD. The CDR3 reads CAISESRDNRNTEAFF. CDR3 sequence (DNA): TGTGCCATCAGTGAGTCCCGGGACAACCGGAACACTGAAGCTTTCTTT.

V and J are TRBV20-1 and TRBJ1-1; D is unclear. This CDR3 has 11 amino acids. Per the germline V gene, CDR1 is DFQATT and CDR2 is SNEGSKA (reference sequence). Trimming removed 1 base at V and 10 bases at J, with 10 bases between. The CDR3 loop reads CSARGRASAFF. CDR3 sequence (DNA): TGCAGTGCTAGAGGTAGGGCATCAGCTTTCTTT.

This chain uses TRBV6-5 with TRBJ2-2; D is perhaps TRBD1 (5 bases). CDR1 MNHEY and CDR2 SVGAGI come from the germline V gene. This CDR3 is 13 amino acids long. Trimming cost V 10 bases and J 3 bases, with 12 bases left between them. CDR3 sequence reads: CATGSGYTGELFF. The CDR3 bases are TGTGCCACAGGGTCAGGGTACACCGGGGAGCTGTTTTTT.